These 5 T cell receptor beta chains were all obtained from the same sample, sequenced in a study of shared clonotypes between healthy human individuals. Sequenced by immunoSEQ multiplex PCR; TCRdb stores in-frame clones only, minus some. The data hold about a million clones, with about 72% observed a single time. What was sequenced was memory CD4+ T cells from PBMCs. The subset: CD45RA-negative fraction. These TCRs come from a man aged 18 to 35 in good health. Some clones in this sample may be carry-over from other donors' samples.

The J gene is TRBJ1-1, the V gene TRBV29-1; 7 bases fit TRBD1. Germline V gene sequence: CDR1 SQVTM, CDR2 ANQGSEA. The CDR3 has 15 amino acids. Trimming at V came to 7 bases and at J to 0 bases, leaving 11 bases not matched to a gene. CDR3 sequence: CSAGRDSLMNTEAFF. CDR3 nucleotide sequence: TGCAGCGCGGGCCGGGACAGCCTTATGAACACTGAAGCTTTCTTT.

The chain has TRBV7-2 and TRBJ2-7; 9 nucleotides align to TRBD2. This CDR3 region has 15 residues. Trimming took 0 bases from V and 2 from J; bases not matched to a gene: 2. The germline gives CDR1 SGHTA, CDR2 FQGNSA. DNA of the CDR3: TGTGCCAGCAGCTTAGCTGGCGGGAGGGCCTACGAGCAGTACTTC. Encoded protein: CASSLAGGRAYEQYF.

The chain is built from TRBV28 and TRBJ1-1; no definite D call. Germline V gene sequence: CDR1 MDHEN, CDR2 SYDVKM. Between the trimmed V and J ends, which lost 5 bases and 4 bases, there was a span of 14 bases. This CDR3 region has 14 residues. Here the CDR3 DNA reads TGTGCCAGCAGTCCCCAAGTTGGGATCACTGAAGCTTTCTTT. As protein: CASSPQVGITEAFF. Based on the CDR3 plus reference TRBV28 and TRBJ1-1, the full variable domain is DVKVTQSSRYLVKRTGEKVFLECVQDMDHENMFWYRQDPGLGLRLIYFSYDVKMKEKGDIPEGYSVSREKKERFSLILESASTNQTSMYLCASSPQVGITEAFFGQGTRLTVV.

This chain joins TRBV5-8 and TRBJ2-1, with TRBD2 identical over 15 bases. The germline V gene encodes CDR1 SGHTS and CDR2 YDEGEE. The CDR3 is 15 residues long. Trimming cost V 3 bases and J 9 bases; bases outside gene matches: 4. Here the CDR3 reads CASSSGLAGGLEQFF. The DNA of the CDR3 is TGTGCCAGCAGCTCGGGACTAGCGGGAGGTCTTGAGCAGTTCTTC.

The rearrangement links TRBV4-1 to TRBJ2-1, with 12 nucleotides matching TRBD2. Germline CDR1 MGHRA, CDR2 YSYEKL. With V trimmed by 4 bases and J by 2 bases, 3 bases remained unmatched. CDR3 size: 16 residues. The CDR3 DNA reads TGCGCCAGCAGCCTAAGGACTAGCGGGACCTACAATGAGCAGTTCTTC. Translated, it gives CASSLRTSGTYNEQFF.